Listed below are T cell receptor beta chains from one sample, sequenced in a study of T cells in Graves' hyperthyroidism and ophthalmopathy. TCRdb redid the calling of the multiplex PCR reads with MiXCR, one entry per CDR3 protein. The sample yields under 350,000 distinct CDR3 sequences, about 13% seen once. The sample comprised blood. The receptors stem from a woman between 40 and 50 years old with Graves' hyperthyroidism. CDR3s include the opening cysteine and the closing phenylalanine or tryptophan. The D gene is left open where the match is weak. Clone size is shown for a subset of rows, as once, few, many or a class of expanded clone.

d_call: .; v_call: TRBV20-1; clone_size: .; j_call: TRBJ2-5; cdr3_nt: TGCAGTGCTAGAGTTGGTCGGGTTCGGGAGACCCAGTACTTC; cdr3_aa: CSARVGRVRETQYF
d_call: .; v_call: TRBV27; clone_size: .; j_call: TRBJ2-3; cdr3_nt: TGTGCCAGCAGTGTCCTTACCCCGGAGGTTATCACAGATACGCAGTATTTT; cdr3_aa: CASSVLTPEVITDTQYF
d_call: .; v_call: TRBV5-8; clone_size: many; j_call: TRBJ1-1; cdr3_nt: TGTGCCAGCAGCTTGACACCAGTATATACTGAAGCTTTCTTT; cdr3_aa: CASSLTPVYTEAFF
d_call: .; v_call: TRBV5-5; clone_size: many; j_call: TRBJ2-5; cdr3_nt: TGTGCCAGCAGCTTGGCTGGGCAGACCCAGTACTTC; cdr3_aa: CASSLAGQTQYF
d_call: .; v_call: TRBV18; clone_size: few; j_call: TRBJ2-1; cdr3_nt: TGTGCCAGCTCACCACTATCAGGCTCCTACAATGAGCAGTTCTTC; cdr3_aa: CASSPLSGSYNEQFF
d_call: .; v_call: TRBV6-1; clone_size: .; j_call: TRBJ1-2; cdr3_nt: TGTGCCGGCTGGACAGAAAGCAACTATGGCTACACCTTC; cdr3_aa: CAGWTESNYGYTF
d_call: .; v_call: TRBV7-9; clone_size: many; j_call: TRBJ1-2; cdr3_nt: TGTGCCAGCAGTTCCTCGGATCCTTATGGCTACACCTTC; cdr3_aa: CASSSSDPYGYTF
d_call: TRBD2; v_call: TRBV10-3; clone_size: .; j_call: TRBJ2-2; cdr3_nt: TGTGCCATCAGCCGACTAGCGGGAGTTACCGGGGAGCTGTTTTTT; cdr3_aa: CAISRLAGVTGELFF
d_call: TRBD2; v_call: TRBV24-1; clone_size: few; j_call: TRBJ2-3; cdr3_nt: TGTGCCACCAGTGATTGGGGACTAGCGGGAGCAGATACGCAGTATTTT; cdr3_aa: CATSDWGLAGADTQYF
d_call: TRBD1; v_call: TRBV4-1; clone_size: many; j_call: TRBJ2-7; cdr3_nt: TGCGCCAGCAGCCCCCGGGACAGGGGGCTCTACGAGCAGTACTTC; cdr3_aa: CASSPRDRGLYEQYF
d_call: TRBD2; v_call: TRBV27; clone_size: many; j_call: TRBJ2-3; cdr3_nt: TGTGCCAGCAGTTTAAGCGGGATGAACACAGATACGCAGTATTTT; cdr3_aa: CASSLSGMNTDTQYF
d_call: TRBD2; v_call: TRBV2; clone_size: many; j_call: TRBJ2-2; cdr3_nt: TGTGCCAGCAATCGAAACCCCGGGACTAGCGCCGGGGAGCTGTTTTTT; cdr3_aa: CASNRNPGTSAGELFF
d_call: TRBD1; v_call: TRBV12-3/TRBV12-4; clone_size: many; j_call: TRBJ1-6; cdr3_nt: TGTGCCAGCAGCCCGGACAGGGGGAGTTCACCCCTCCACTTT; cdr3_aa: CASSPDRGSSPLHF
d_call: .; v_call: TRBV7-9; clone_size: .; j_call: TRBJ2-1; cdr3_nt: TGTACCAGCAGCTTAAACGTGGCCTTCTTCGGCAATGAGCAGTTCTTC; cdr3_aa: CTSSLNVAFFGNEQFF
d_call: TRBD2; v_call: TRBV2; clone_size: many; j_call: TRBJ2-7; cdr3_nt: TGTGCCAGCGCCTCGACGCTAGCGGGGGAGCAGTACTTC; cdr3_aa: CASASTLAGEQYF
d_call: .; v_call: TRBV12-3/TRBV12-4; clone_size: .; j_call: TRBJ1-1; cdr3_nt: TGTGCCAGCAGTTCACCGAGGGGTGGCCGATGGGGAGGTGAAGCTTTCTTT; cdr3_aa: CASSSPRGGRWGGEAFF
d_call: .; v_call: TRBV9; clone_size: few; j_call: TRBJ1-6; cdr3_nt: TGTGCCAGCAGCCCAGGACTGACCTCCTATAATTCACCCCTCCACTTT; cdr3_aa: CASSPGLTSYNSPLHF
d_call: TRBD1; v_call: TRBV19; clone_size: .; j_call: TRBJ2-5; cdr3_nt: TGTGCCAGTACCAACAGGGGTTCACAAGAGACCCAGTACTTC; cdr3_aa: CASTNRGSQETQYF
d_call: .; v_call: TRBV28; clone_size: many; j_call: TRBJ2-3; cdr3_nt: TGTGCCAGCAGTGTCCTTAGGGCTTCAAGCACAGATACGCAGTATTTT; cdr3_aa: CASSVLRASSTDTQYF
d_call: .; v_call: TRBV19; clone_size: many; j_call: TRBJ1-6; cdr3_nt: TGTGCCAGTAGTATAGAGCGCAGGGCGCGTTCACCCCTCCACTTT; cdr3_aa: CASSIERRARSPLHF
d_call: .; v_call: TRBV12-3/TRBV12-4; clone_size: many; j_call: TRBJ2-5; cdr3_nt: TGTGCCAGCAGTCCCGGACAGTTGAGGGAGACCCAGTACTTC; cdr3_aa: CASSPGQLRETQYF
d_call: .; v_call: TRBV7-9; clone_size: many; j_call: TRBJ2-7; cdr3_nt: TGTGCCAGCAGCAGACTAGTGCGCGAGCAGTACTTC; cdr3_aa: CASSRLVREQYF
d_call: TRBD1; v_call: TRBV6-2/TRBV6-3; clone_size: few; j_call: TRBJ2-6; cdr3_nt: TGTGCCAGCATCGCTGGGGGACAGGGGGAATTAAGCTCTGGGGCCAACGTCCTGACTTTC; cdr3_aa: CASIAGGQGELSSGANVLTF
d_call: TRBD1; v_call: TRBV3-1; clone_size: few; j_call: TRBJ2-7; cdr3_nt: TGTGCCAGCAGCCATGGGACAGCCACATCCTACGAGCAGTACTTC; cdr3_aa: CASSHGTATSYEQYF
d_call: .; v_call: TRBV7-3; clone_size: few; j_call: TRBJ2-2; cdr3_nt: TGTGCCAGCAGCCCGCCCTTTGGGGAGAGCACCGGGGAGCTGTTTTTT; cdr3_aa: CASSPPFGESTGELFF
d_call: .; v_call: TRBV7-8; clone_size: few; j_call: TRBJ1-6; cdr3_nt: TGTGCCAGCGGGTTGGGGGGGAATTTTTATTCACCCCTCCACTTT; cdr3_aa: CASGLGGNFYSPLHF
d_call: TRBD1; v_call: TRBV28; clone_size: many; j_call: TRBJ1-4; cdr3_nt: TGTGCCAGCAGTTTAGGGGACAGGGGTGAAAAACTGTTTTTT; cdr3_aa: CASSLGDRGEKLFF
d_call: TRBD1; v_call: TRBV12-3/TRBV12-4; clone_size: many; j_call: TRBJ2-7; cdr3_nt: TGTGCCAGCAGTTTGGTCAGGGGGCACCCCTACGAGCAGTACTTC; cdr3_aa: CASSLVRGHPYEQYF
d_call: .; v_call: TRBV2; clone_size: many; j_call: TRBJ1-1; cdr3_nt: TGTGCCAGCAGTGAATGGGCGGGGAACACTGAAGCTTTCTTT; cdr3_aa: CASSEWAGNTEAFF
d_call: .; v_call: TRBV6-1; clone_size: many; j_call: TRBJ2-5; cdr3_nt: TGTGCCAGCAGTTTGAATGGGCTAGGGAGGGAGACCCAGTACTTC; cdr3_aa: CASSLNGLGRETQYF
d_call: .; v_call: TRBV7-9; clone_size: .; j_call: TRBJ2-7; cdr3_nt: TGTGCCAGCAGCTTAGGGACGAACTACGAGCAGTACTTC; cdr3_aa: CASSLGTNYEQYF
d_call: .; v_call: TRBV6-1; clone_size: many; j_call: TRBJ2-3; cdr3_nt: TGTGCCAGCAGTGAAGCGCGGAGGAGCACAGATACGCAGTATTTT; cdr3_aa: CASSEARRSTDTQYF
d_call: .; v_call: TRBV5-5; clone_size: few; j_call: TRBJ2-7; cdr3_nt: TGTGCCAGCAGCTCAGACAGAGAGCCCTACCACGAGCAGTACTTC; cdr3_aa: CASSSDREPYHEQYF
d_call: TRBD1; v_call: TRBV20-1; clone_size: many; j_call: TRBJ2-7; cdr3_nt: TGCAGTGCGGAACGGGACAGGAGCTCCTACGAGCAGTACTTC; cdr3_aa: CSAERDRSSYEQYF
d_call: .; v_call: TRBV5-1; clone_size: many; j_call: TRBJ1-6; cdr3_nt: TGCGCCAGCAGCTTGGGACCCTACGGGAATTCACCCCTCCACTTT; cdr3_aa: CASSLGPYGNSPLHF
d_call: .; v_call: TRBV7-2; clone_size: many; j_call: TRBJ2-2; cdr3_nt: TGTGCCAGCAGCCCACACGGCGACGGGGAGCTGTTTTTT; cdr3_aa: CASSPHGDGELFF
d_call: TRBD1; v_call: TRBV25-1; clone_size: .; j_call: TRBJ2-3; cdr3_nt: TGTGCCAGCAGTGGGACAGGGCAGGAAGATACGCAGTATTTT; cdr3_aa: CASSGTGQEDTQYF
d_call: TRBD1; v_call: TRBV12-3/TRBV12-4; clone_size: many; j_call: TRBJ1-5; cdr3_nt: TGTGCCAGCAGTTTAGAGACAGGGTTAAATCAGCCCCAGCATTTT; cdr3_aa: CASSLETGLNQPQHF
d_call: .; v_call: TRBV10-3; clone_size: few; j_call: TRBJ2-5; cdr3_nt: TGTGCCATCAGTGAGTCGGAGTACCAGTACTTC; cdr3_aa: CAISESEYQYF
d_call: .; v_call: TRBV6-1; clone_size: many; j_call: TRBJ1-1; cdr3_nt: TGTGCCAGCCTAGACGACGGGACTGAAGCTTTCTTT; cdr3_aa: CASLDDGTEAFF